Given below is one T cell receptor (beta chain) in context. This sample was included in a study of early T cells in non-severe SARS-CoV-2 infection. As for the study in general: Sequencing was performed on bulk RNA from unsorted whole blood, leaving chains unpaired.

Trimming took off 6 bases at V and 1 base at J, with 13 bases between the two ends. This CDR3 has 15 residues. From germline, CDR1 is MNHNY and CDR2 SVGAGI (reference sequence). As part of library construction, unique molecular identifiers were attached to individual cDNA molecules. MiXCR, applied by TCRdb to the 5' RACE reads, yields one record per CDR3 protein. The sample has tens of thousands of distinct CDR3 sequences; approximately 12% are singletons. What was sequenced was whole blood. V usage is TRBV6-6 and J usage is TRBJ2-4; tentatively, D is TRBD1 (6 bases). The clonotype was recovered from an adult who was a healthcare worker with PCR-confirmed SARS-CoV-2 infection or an uninfected control (not recorded which). DNA of the CDR3: TGTGCCAGCAGAAACACAGGGCAGGCCAAAAACATTCAGTACTTC. Translating it yields CASRNTGQAKNIQYF.